This TCR beta chain was captured in a study of identical twins. The length of the CDR3 is 15 residues. Losses at the gene ends were 8 bases for V and 5 bases for J; bases not matched to a gene: 13. The germline CDR1 and CDR2 sequences are LGHDT and YNNKEL (reference sequence). Whole-study results and caveats: In drawing conclusions, the study used cross-sectional statistical analysis and did not follow the same donors.

In its sample, this clonotype was seen a few times. Antigen specificity is unknown. One entry per CDR3 protein results from TCRdb running MiXCR on the 5' RACE reads. The table has fewer than 500,000 distinct CDR3 sequences, more than 20% seen once. The data also belong to a second study, concerning T cells expressing NK-cell markers. Per that study: From sorted CD3+CD56+NKG2C+, CD3+CD56+NKG2C- and CD3+CD56-NKG2C+ T cells came the TCR beta repertoires. These clonotypes also led the CD3+CD56-NKG2C+ fraction in a handful of donors.

The TCR was taken from a woman aged 18-29 years in good health. J is TRBJ2-7 and V is TRBV3-1; TRBD2 matches 9 bases. Sequencing was performed on CD4+ T cells sorted from blood. As DNA, the CDR3 is TGTGCCAGCGGGGAGTGGGGACTAGCTAAAAACGAGCAGTACTTC. Protein: CASGEWGLAKNEQYF.